The entry that follows covers one T cell receptor beta chain sequence. Its antigen is currently unknown. These data are taken from a study of OX40 agonist ivuxolimab in advanced cancers. Study as a whole: Earlier treatment with anti-PD-1, anti-PD-L1 or anti-CTLA-4 was permitted, and about 40% had received some.

Only in-frame clones appear in the TCRdb table, and some are missing; sequencing was by immunoSEQ multiplex PCR. The sample has about 80,000 clones, roughly nine tenths seen once. Whole-study results and caveats: Fewer expanded clones were found on average in CD4+ than in CD8+ T cells.

In germline, CDR1 is MNHNS, CDR2 SASEGT. The CDR3 length is 14 residues. V lost 4 bases and J lost 8; bases outside the gene matches: 5. The clonotype comes from an adult with an advanced solid tumor such as melanoma, head and neck, liver or kidney cancer. Sequenced here: CD4+ or CD8+ T cells sorted from blood, sampled in a trial of the OX40 agonist ivuxolimab. The V and J genes are TRBV6-1 and TRBJ2-1; the match to TRBD2 covers 10 bases. The CDR3 DNA reads TGTGCCAGCAGTGTAGCGGGAGGAATCTATGAGCAGTTCTTC. It is translated as CASSVAGGIYEQFF.